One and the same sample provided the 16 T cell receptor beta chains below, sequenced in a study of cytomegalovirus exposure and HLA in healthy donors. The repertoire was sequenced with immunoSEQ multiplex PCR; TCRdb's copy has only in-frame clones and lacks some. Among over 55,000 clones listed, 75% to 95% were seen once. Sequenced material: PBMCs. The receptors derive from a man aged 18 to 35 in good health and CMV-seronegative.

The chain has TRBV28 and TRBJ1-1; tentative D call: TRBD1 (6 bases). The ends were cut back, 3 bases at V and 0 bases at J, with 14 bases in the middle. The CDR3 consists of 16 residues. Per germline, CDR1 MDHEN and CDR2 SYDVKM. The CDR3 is CASSFRGGLMNTEAFF. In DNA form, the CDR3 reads TGTGCCAGCAGTTTTAGGGGGGGTCTAATGAACACTGAAGCTTTCTTT.

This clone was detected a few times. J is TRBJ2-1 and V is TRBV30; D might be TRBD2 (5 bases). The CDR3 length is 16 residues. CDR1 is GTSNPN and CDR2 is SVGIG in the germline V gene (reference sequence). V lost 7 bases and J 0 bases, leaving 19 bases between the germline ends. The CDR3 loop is CALSPKRPSSYNEQFF. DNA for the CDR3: TGTGCCTTGAGCCCCAAGCGGCCGAGCTCCTACAATGAGCAGTTCTTC.

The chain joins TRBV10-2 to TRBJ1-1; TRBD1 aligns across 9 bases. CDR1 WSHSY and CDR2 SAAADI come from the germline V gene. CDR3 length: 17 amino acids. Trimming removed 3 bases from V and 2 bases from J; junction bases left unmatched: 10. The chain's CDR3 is CASSDPGQGDGNTEAFF. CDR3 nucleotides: TGCGCCAGCAGTGATCCGGGACAGGGTGATGGAAACACTGAAGCTTTCTTT.

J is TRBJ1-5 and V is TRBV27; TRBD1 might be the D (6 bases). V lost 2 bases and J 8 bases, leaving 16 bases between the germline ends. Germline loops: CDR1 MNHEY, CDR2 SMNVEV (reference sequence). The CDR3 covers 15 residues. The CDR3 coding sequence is TGTGCCAGCAGTTTAAACGGGACACCTTTGAAGCCCCAGCATTTT. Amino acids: CASSLNGTPLKPQHF.

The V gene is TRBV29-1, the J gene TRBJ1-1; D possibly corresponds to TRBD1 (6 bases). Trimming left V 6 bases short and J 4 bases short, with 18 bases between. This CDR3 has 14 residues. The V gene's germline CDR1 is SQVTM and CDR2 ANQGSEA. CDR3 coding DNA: TGCAGCGTGCGCCAACAGGGACCAACCACTGAAGCTTTCTTT. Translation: CSVRQQGPTTEAFF.

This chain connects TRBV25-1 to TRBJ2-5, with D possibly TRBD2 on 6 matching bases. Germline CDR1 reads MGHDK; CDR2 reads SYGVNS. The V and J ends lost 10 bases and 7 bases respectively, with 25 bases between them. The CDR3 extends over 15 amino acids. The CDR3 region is CATLEGSNNLGTQYF. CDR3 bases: TGTGCCACCTTGGAGGGCAGCAACAACCTGGGGACCCAGTACTTC.

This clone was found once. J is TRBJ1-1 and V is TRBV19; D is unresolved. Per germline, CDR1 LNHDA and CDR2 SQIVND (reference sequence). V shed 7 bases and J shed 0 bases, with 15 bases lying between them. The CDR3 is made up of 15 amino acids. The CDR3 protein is CASTSAGRMNTEAFF. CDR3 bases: TGTGCCAGTACCTCGGCAGGCCGAATGAACACTGAAGCTTTCTTT.

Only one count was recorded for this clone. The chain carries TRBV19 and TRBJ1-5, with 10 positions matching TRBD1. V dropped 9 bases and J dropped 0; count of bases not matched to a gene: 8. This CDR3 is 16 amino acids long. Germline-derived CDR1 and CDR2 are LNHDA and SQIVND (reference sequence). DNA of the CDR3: TGTGCCAGCCGGGACAGGGGTGGAAGTAGCAATCAGCCCCAGCATTTT. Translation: CASRDRGGSSNQPQHF.

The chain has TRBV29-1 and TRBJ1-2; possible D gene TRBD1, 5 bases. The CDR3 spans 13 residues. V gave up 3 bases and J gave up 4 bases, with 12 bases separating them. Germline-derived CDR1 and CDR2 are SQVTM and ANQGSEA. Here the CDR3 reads CSVDLQGSYGYTF. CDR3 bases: TGCAGCGTTGATTTGCAGGGTTCCTATGGCTACACCTTC. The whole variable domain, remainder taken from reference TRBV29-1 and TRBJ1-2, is SAVISQKPSRDICQRGTSLTIQCQVDSQVTMMFWYRQQPGQSLTLIATANQGSEATYESGFVIDKFPISRPNLTFSTLTVSNMSPEDSSIYLCSVDLQGSYGYTFGSGTRLTVV.

The CDR3 nucleotides read TGTGCCAGCAGCTTGGGGGGACTAGCGGACAATGAGCAGTTCTTC. Translating gives CASSLGGLADNEQFF. The chain couples TRBV5-4 to TRBJ2-1, with 11 bases fitting TRBD2. The CDR3 is 15 residues long. The V and J ends lost 0 bases and 5 bases, in that order; junction bases with no gene match: 1. Germline CDR1 SGHNT, CDR2 YYREEE (reference sequence). The complete variable domain, with remaining parts taken from reference TRBV5-4 and TRBJ2-1, reads ETGVTQSPTHLIKTRGQQVTLRCSSQSGHNTVSWYQQALGQGPQFIFQYYREEENGRGNFPPRFSGLQFPNYSSELNVNALELDDSALYLCASSLGGLADNEQFFGPGTRLTVL.

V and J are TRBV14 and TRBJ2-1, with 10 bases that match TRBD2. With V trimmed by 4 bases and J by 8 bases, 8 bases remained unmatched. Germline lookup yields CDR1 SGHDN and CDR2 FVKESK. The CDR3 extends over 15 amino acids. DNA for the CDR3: TGTGCCAGCAGCCCGTCTAGCGGGGGAGGCGATGAGCAGTTCTTC. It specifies CASSPSSGGGDEQFF. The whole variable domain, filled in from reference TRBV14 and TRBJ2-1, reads EAGVTQFPSHSVIEKGQTVTLRCDPISGHDNLYWYRRVMGKEIKFLLHFVKESKQDESGMPNNRFLAERTGGTYSTLKVQPAELEDSGVYFCASSPSSGGGDEQFFGPGTRLTVL.

The CDR3 region has the DNA TGTGCCAGCAGGCTGGCGGGAGGCGGGAACATTCAGTACTTC. This gives the protein CASRLAGGGNIQYF. The chain carries TRBV28 and TRBJ2-4; 8 bases fit TRBD2. CDR3 length: 14 amino acids. Trimming removed 6 bases from V and 7 bases from J; junction bases left unmatched: 8. Germline-derived CDR1 and CDR2 are MDHEN and SYDVKM.

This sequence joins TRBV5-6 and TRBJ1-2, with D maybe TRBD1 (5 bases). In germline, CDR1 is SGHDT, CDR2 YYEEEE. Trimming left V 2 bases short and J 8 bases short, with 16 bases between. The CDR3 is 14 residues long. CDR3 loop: CASSFGREIRGYTF. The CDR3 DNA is TGTGCCAGCAGCTTTGGCAGGGAAATTCGCGGCTACACCTTC.

CDR3 DNA sequence: TGTGCCAGCAGTTTAGTGGCGGGAACTGAAGCTTTCTTT. It encodes CASSLVAGTEAFF. The chain employs TRBV28 and TRBJ1-1; D gene uncertain. The germline V and J ends were trimmed by 2 bases and 5 bases, with 9 bases remaining between them. Looked up from germline, CDR1 is MDHEN and CDR2 is SYDVKM. The CDR3 extends over 13 amino acids.

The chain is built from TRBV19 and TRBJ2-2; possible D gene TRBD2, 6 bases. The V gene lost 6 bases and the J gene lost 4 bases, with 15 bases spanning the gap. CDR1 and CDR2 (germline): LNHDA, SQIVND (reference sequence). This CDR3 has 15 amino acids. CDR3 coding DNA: TGTGCCAGTAGAAGGGCTACCGGGAGCACCGGGGAGCTGTTTTTT. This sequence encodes CASRRATGSTGELFF.

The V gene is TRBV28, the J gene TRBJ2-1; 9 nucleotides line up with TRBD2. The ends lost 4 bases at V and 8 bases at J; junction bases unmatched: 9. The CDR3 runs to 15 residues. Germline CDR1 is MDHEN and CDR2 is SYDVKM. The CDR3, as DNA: TGTGCCAGCAGTTCCCTGGGTAGCGGGAGCGATGAGCAGTTCTTC. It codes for CASSSLGSGSDEQFF.